Each of the 10 T cell receptor beta chains below was sequenced from the same sample in a study of T cell responses to AZD1222 COVID-19 vaccine. Assay: immunoSEQ multiplex PCR; the TCRdb copy retains only in-frame clones and omits some. The data contain some 80,000 clones, about nine tenths of them singletons. Sequenced material: peripheral blood, taken 28 days after the second AZD1222 dose. These receptor sequences come from an adult who received the AZD1222 COVID-19 vaccine.

This sequence joins TRBV19 and TRBJ2-2, with 10 nucleotides matching TRBD2. The germline V gene encodes CDR1 LNHDA and CDR2 SQIVND (reference sequence). V lost 5 bases to trimming and J lost 4 bases; unmatched junction nucleotides: 7. The CDR3 length is 16 residues. Here the CDR3 reads CASSGALAGVTGELFF. In DNA, the CDR3 is TGTGCCAGTAGTGGGGCCCTAGCGGGAGTCACCGGGGAGCTGTTTTTT.

The chain employs TRBV5-1 and TRBJ2-7; 7 nucleotides agree with TRBD1. Germline assignment: CDR1 SGHRS and CDR2 YFSETQ. This CDR3 is built from 14 residues. Trimming cost V 4 bases and J 7 bases; bases outside gene matches: 11. The CDR3 sequence is CASSPPRDSLEQYF. In nucleotides, the CDR3 is TGCGCCAGCAGCCCTCCTCGGGACAGTTTGGAGCAGTACTTC.

The rearrangement joins TRBV3-1 (or the pseudogene TRBV3-2) to TRBJ2-4; perhaps TRBD2 as D (7 bases). This CDR3 is 16 amino acids long. Germline V gene lookup returns CDR1 LGHDT and CDR2 YNNKEL (reference sequence). Trimming took 0 bases from V and 7 from J, leaving 16 bases between them. The CDR3 loop is CASSQDLEGGRNIQYF. Written as DNA, the CDR3 is TGTGCCAGCAGCCAAGATCTGGAGGGGGGGAGGAACATTCAGTACTTC.

The chain joins TRBV5-5 to TRBJ2-7, with 14 bases that match TRBD2. The CDR3 consists of 16 residues. V dropped 4 bases and J dropped 3; count of bases not matched to a gene: 6. Germline V gives CDR1 SGHKS, CDR2 YYEKEE (reference sequence). For the CDR3, the DNA is TGTGCCAGCAGCGCAGGGACTAGCGGGAGCATCTACGAGCAGTACTTC. This codes for CASSAGTSGSIYEQYF. Looking up the rest from reference TRBV5-5 and TRBJ2-7 gives the full variable domain: DAGVTQSPTHLIKTRGQQVTLRCSPISGHKSVSWYQQVLGQGPQFIFQYYEKEERGRGNFPDRFSARQFPNYSSELNVNALLLGDSALYLCASSAGTSGSIYEQYFGPGTRLTVT.

The chain joins TRBV7-2 to TRBJ2-7; 10 bases align to TRBD1. In germline, CDR1 is SGHTA, CDR2 FQGNSA. The ends lost 2 bases at V and 2 bases at J; junction bases unmatched: 15. The CDR3 has 19 amino acids. CDR3 sequence: CASSLPTGGTVEGAYEQYF. The CDR3 nucleotides are TGTGCCAGCAGCTTACCGACAGGGGGCACAGTTGAAGGCGCCTACGAGCAGTACTTC. The full variable domain, in which reference TRBV7-2 and TRBJ2-7 provide the parts outside the CDR3, is GAGVSQSPSNKVTEKGKDVELRCDPISGHTALYWYRQSLGQGLEFLIYFQGNSAPDKSGLPSDRFSAERTGGSVSTLTIQRTQQEDSAVYLCASSLPTGGTVEGAYEQYFGPGTRLTVT.

The rearrangement joins TRBV30 to TRBJ2-7; D gene ambiguous. The CDR3 runs 11 residues. The germline V gene encodes CDR1 GTSNPN and CDR2 SVGIG (reference sequence). V was clipped by 1 base and J by 3 bases, with 4 bases between them. The CDR3 sequence is CAWSEVYEQYF. CDR3 DNA sequence: TGTGCCTGGAGTGAGGTCTACGAGCAGTACTTC.

V usage is TRBV5-1 and J usage is TRBJ2-1; a possible D gene is TRBD1 (5 bases). Between the trimmed V and J ends, which lost 1 base and 0 bases, there was a span of 11 bases. Germline CDR1 reads SGHRS; CDR2 reads YFSETQ. The CDR3 is 16 residues long. The CDR3 DNA is TGCGCCAGCAGCTTGCGTGGGGCCGACTCCTACAATGAGCAGTTCTTC. Protein product: CASSLRGADSYNEQFF.

The chain uses TRBV11-2 and TRBJ1-4; 11 nucleotides agree with TRBD1. This CDR3 spans 14 amino acids. The V and J ends lost 8 bases and 8 bases, in that order; junction bases with no gene match: 7. The germline V gene encodes CDR1 SGHAT and CDR2 FQNNGV. The CDR3 loop is CASSWTGGDEKLFF. In nucleotides, the CDR3 is TGTGCCAGCTCTTGGACAGGGGGCGACGAAAAACTGTTTTTT.

The chain links TRBV7-3 to TRBJ2-2; TRBD1 matches at 8 bases. This CDR3 contains 15 residues. Trimming at V came to 4 bases and at J to 6 bases, leaving 7 bases not matched to a gene. The germline V gene has CDR1 SGHTA and CDR2 FQGTGA. CDR3 protein: CASSSDRGGPGELFF. DNA of the CDR3: TGTGCCAGCAGCTCCGACAGGGGAGGCCCCGGGGAGCTGTTTTTT.

This clone was seen a few times. The chain combines TRBV3-1 (or the pseudogene TRBV3-2) with TRBJ1-6; D gene unclear. Trimming took 8 bases from V and 8 from J, leaving 16 bases between them. This CDR3 spans 14 amino acids. CDR1 and CDR2 (germline): LGHDT, YNNKEL (reference sequence). CDR3 residues: CASCVAGSDSPLHF. The CDR3 DNA follows: TGTGCCAGCTGCGTTGCGGGCAGCGATTCACCCCTCCACTTT.